Listed below are T cell receptor beta chains from one sample, sequenced in a study of blood T cell repertoires in COVID-19. Sequencing used immunoSEQ multiplex PCR; TCRdb keeps in-frame clones, though not all of them. The sample yields about 330,000 clones, roughly 88% seen once. Sequenced material: peripheral blood. Receptors were obtained from a woman in her 50s with active or convalescent COVID-19. The CDR3 runs from the conserved cysteine through the conserved F or W. The D gene is left open where the match is weak. A clone size is listed for some rows: how often the clone was seen (once, few, many), or a class if it is expanded.

abundance | j_gene | d_gene | v_gene | CDR3nt | CDR3aa
. | TRBJ2-5 | TRBD1 | TRBV19 | TGTGCCAGTAGTAATTCGGGACACAGGGGGGAGACCCAGTACTTC | CASSNSGHRGETQYF
. | TRBJ1-1 | . | TRBV29-1 | TGCAGCGTTGTGGGGGGGCTGGTGAACACTGAAGCTTTCTTT | CSVVGGLVNTEAFF
. | TRBJ1-5 | . | TRBV19 | TGTGCCAGTAACGACGGACAGAGCAATCAGCCCCAGCATTTT | CASNDGQSNQPQHF
. | TRBJ2-1 | . | TRBV13 | TGTGCCAGCAGCCCACAGGAGGGTAGAAATGAGCAGTTCTTC | CASSPQEGRNEQFF
. | TRBJ1-1 | . | TRBV28 | TGTGGGGCCGAGAGCCGGACTGAAGCTTTCTTT | CGAESRTEAFF
. | TRBJ1-4 | . | TRBV6-1 | TGTGCCAGCAGTGAAAGTAGGACAAGTAATGAAAAACTGTTTTTT | CASSESRTSNEKLFF
once | TRBJ1-2 | . | TRBV3-1/TRBV3-2 | TGTGCCAGCAGCTCAAAAGGGGGCTATGGCTACACCTTC | CASSSKGGYGYTF
. | TRBJ1-3 | . | TRBV28 | TGTGCCAGCAGTCCCGGACAGCTCTCTGGAAACACCATATATTTT | CASSPGQLSGNTIYF
. | TRBJ1-2 | . | TRBV27 | TGTGCCAGCAGTTCCGGAGCTAACTATGGCTACACCTTC | CASSSGANYGYTF
. | TRBJ1-2 | . | TRBV9 | TGTGCCAGCAGCGGAGCCTTGGGTCAAGACAGGTCCGTCTATGGCTACACCTTC | CASSGALGQDRSVYGYTF
once | TRBJ2-1 | TRBD2 | TRBV29-1 | TGCAGCGTTGAAGATCGGGGGACTAGTGTCAATGAGCAGTTCTTC | CSVEDRGTSVNEQFF
. | TRBJ2-7 | . | TRBV7-8 | TGTGCCAGCAGCTGGGGGACATCGGGTCCCTACGAGCAGTACTTC | CASSWGTSGPYEQYF
. | TRBJ2-1 | . | TRBV11-2 | TGTGCCAGCAGCTTAGCCGGTCGGGGTCTGTACAATGAGCAGTTCTTC | CASSLAGRGLYNEQFF